The present T cell receptor beta chain was sequenced within a study of T cell responses to AZD1222 COVID-19 vaccine. General observations from the study: Per reports, nearly half of all spike-specific TCRs target regions that are unmutated in variants. The study sampled repertoires only after the peak T cell response.

TCRdb's copy holds only in-frame clones and misses some; the assay was immunoSEQ multiplex PCR. The table has 100,000 to 150,000 clones, about 89% seen once. This clone was found once. Its cognate antigen is unknown. Trimming left V 0 bases short and J 6 bases short, with 14 bases between. CDR3 size: 15 residues. Looked up from germline, CDR1 is KGHSH and CDR2 is LQKENI. Second-dose intervals of approximately 4 or approximately 12 weeks were pooled. The sample consisted of peripheral blood, taken 28 days after the second AZD1222 dose. The chain combines TRBV18 with TRBJ1-2; D perhaps matches TRBD1 (5 bases). This clonotype was sampled from an adult who received the AZD1222 COVID-19 vaccine. CDR3 loop: CASSPPRGVGHGYTF. Here the CDR3 DNA reads TGTGCCAGCTCACCACCTCGGGGCGTGGGGCATGGCTACACCTTC.